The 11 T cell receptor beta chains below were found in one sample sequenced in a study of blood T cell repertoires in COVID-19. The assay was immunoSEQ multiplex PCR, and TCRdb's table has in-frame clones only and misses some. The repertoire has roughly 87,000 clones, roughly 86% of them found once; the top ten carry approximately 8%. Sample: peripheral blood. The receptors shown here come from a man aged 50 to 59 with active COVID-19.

The CDR3, as DNA: TGCGCCAGCAGCCGCTGGGAGACCGGGGACGAGCAGTACTTC. Translated: CASSRWETGDEQYF. The chain couples TRBV5-1 to TRBJ2-7, with D perhaps matching TRBD2 (5 bases). This CDR3 contains 14 residues. The germline V gene has CDR1 SGHRS and CDR2 YFSETQ. V dropped 4 bases and J dropped 5 bases, with 16 bases sitting between them.

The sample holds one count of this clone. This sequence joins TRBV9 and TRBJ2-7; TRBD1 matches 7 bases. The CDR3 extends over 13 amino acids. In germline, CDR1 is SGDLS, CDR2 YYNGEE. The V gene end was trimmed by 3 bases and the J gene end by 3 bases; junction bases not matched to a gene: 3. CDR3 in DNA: TGTGCCAGCAGCGCTACAGGGGTCTACGAGCAGTACTTC. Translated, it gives CASSATGVYEQYF. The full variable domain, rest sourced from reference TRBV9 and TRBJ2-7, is DSGVTQTPKHLITATGQRVTLRCSPRSGDLSVYWYQQSLDQGLQFLIQYYNGEERAKGNILERFSAQQFPDLHSELNLSSLELGDSALYFCASSATGVYEQYFGPGTRLTVT.

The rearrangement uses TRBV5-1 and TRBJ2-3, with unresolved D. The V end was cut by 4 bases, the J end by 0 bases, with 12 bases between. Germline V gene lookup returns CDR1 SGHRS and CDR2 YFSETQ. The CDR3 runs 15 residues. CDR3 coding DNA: TGCGCCAGCAGCCTTACACCCTCTAGCACAGATACGCAGTATTTT. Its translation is CASSLTPSSTDTQYF.

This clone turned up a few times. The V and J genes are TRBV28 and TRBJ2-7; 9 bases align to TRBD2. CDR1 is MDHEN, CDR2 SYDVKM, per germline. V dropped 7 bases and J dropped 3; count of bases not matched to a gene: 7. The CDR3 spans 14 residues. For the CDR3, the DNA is TGTGCCAGCATCGGCGGGACTAGCTACTACGAGCAGTACTTC. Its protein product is CASIGGTSYYEQYF.

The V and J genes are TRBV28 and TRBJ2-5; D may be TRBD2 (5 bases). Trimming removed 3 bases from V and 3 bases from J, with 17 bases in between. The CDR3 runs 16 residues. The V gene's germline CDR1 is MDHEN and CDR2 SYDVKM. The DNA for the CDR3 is TGTGCCAGCAGTTTGCCCCGGGGTGCTGGAGAAGAGACCCAGTACTTC. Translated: CASSLPRGAGEETQYF. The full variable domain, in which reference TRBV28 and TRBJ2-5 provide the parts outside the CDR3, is DVKVTQSSRYLVKRTGEKVFLECVQDMDHENMFWYRQDPGLGLRLIYFSYDVKMKEKGDIPEGYSVSREKKERFSLILESASTNQTSMYLCASSLPRGAGEETQYFGPGTRLLVL.

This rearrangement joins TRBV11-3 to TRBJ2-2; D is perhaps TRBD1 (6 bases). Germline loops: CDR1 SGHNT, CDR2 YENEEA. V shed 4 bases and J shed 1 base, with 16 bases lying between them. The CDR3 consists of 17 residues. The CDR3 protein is CASSSRDTEGNTGELFF. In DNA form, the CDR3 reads TGTGCCAGCAGCTCCCGGGACACCGAAGGGAACACCGGGGAGCTGTTTTTT. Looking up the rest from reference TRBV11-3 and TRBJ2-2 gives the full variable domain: EAGVVQSPRYKIIEKKQPVAFWCNPISGHNTLYWYLQNLGQGPELLIRYENEEAVDDSQLPKDRFSAERLKGVDSTLKIQPAELGDSAVYLCASSSRDTEGNTGELFFGEGSRLTVL.

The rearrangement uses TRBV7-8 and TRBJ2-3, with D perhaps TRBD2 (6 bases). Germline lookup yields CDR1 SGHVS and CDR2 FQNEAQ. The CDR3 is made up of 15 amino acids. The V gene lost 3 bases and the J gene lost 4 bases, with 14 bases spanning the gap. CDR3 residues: CASSFGLTGADTQYF. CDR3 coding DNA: TGTGCCAGCAGCTTTGGGTTGACGGGGGCAGATACGCAGTATTTT.

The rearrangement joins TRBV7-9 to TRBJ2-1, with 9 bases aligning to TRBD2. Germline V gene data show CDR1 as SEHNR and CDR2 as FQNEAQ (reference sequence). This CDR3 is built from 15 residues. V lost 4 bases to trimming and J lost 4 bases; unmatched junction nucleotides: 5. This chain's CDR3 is CASSSSGGPYNEQFF. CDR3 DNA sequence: TGTGCCAGCAGCTCGAGCGGGGGGCCTTACAATGAGCAGTTCTTC.

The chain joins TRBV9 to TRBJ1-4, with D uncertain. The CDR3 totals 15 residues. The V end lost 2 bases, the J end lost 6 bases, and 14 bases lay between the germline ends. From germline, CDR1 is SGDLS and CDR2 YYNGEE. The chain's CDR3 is CASSVGRPGYEKLFF. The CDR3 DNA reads TGTGCCAGCAGCGTTGGCCGACCAGGATATGAAAAACTGTTTTTT.

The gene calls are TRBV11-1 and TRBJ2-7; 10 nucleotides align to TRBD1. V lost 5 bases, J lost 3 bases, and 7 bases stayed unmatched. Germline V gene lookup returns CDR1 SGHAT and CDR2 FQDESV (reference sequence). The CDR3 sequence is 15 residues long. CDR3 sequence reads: CASSLGTGDFYEQYF. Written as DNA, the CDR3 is TGTGCCAGCAGCCTAGGGACAGGGGATTTCTACGAGCAGTACTTC.

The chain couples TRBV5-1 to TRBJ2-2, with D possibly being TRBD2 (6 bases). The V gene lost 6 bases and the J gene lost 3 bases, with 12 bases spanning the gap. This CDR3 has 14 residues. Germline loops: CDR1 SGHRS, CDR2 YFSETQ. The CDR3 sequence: CASTISGDTGELFF. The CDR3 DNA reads TGCGCCAGCACCATCTCGGGGGACACCGGGGAGCTGTTTTTT.